This entry lists 19 T cell receptor beta chains sequenced from one sample in a study of blood T cell repertoires in COVID-19. Assay: immunoSEQ multiplex PCR; the TCRdb copy retains only in-frame clones and omits some. This table holds more than 110,000 clones, 75% to 90% found once. The sequenced sample consisted of peripheral blood. Source of these receptors: a man aged 55-75 years with active or convalescent COVID-19.

The chain recombines TRBV6-5 with TRBJ2-1, with 13 bases fitting TRBD2. Losses at the gene ends were 3 bases for V and 10 bases for J; bases not matched to a gene: 6. Per germline, CDR1 MNHEY and CDR2 SVGAGI. This CDR3 spans 15 amino acids. The CDR3 region has the DNA TGTGCCAGCAGTTATCGGACTAGCGGGAGTGGGGAGCAGTTCTTC. It encodes CASSYRTSGSGEQFF.

The CDR3: CASSQVYRGPQETQYF. DNA of the CDR3: TGTGCCAGCAGCCAAGTTTACAGGGGCCCCCAAGAGACCCAGTACTTC. V gene TRBV4-2 combines with J gene TRBJ2-5, with 7 bases identical to TRBD1. There are 16 residues in the CDR3. Germline V gene data show CDR1 as LGHNA and CDR2 as YNFKEQ. The junction had 6 bases not matched to a gene; V was cut back by 1 base and J by 1 base.

The chain uses TRBV5-1 and TRBJ1-1; possibly TRBD1 for D (5 bases). Germline V gene lookup returns CDR1 SGHRS and CDR2 YFSETQ. Trimming cost V 1 base and J 4 bases, with 14 bases left between them. The CDR3 totals 15 residues. The CDR3 DNA is TGCGCCAGCAGCTTGCGTCCACGGGGGGGCACTGAAGCTTTCTTT. This encodes CASSLRPRGGTEAFF.

The chain links TRBV28 to TRBJ2-3; 9 positions agree with TRBD1. This CDR3 is 15 amino acids long. V lost 10 bases to trimming and J lost 1 base; unmatched junction nucleotides: 9. Germline V CDR1 and CDR2: MDHEN, SYDVKM. Here the CDR3 reads CATVRTGERTDTQYF. The CDR3 bases are TGTGCCACCGTTAGGACAGGGGAACGCACAGATACGCAGTATTTT. Filled out from reference TRBV28 and TRBJ2-3, the complete variable domain reads DVKVTQSSRYLVKRTGEKVFLECVQDMDHENMFWYRQDPGLGLRLIYFSYDVKMKEKGDIPEGYSVSREKKERFSLILESASTNQTSMYLCATVRTGERTDTQYFGPGTRLTVL.

This rearrangement joins TRBV7-2 to TRBJ2-7, with 7 bases matching TRBD1. This CDR3 contains 16 residues. With 1 base clipped from V and 3 bases from J, the junction kept 9 bases outside the gene matches. Germline assignment: CDR1 SGHTA and CDR2 FQGNSA. CDR3 sequence: CASSLGQGGLHYEQYF. The DNA for the CDR3 is TGTGCCAGCAGCTTAGGACAGGGCGGCCTTCACTACGAGCAGTACTTC.

This clone was seen a single time. Because the CDR3's place on the DNA is in doubt, the DNA is left out and the CDR3 is given as listed by TCRdb. The chain recombines TRBV28 with TRBJ2-1; the listed D gene, TRBD2, was not tested against the DNA. Germline V gene lookup returns CDR1 MDHEN and CDR2 SYDVKM. The length of the CDR3 is 17 amino acids, counting both ends. CDR3 protein: CASSTSIRLAGYNEQFF.

The chain carries TRBV4-2 and TRBJ2-1; 12 nucleotides line up with TRBD2. The CDR3 is made up of 18 amino acids. CDR1 LGHNA and CDR2 YNFKEQ come from the germline V gene. Germline trimming cut 0 bases from V and 4 bases from J; bases unmatched to any gene: 7. The chain's CDR3 is CASSQEVTSGGIYNEQFF. The CDR3 region has the DNA TGTGCCAGCAGCCAAGAGGTGACTAGCGGGGGAATATACAATGAGCAGTTCTTC.

The chain is built from TRBV29-1 and TRBJ1-2; D not resolved. The CDR3 sequence is 11 residues long. V was shortened by 2 bases and J by 8 bases, with 9 bases between the two germline ends. Germline V lookup: CDR1 SQVTM, CDR2 ANQGSEA. CDR3 DNA: TGCAGCGTTGAAAACTCCGAGGGCTACACCTTC. This codes for CSVENSEGYTF.

The CDR3 DNA reads as TGTGCCAGCAGTTCCCGTTCTCGTGAAGCTTTCTTT. Translating gives CASSSRSREAFF. J is TRBJ1-1 and V is TRBV28; D is undetermined. Germline assignment: CDR1 MDHEN and CDR2 SYDVKM. Trimming pared 4 bases from V and 7 bases from J, leaving 10 bases between. The CDR3 loop spans 12 amino acids.

The V call is TRBV6-5, the J call TRBJ1-4; D unclear. The CDR3 contains 15 residues. Germline loops: CDR1 MNHEY, CDR2 SVGAGI. V shed 4 bases and J shed 14 bases, with 23 bases lying between them. CDR3 coding DNA: TGTGCCAGCAGTTCTCAACATTGGGGTTCTACTAGTCTGTTTTTT. Translation gives CASSSQHWGSTSLFF.

The rearrangement uses TRBV28 and TRBJ2-3, with a tentative D call TRBD1 (6 bases). Trimming cost V 10 bases and J 5 bases, with 19 bases left between them. This CDR3 comprises 14 residues. Germline CDR1 is MDHEN and CDR2 is SYDVKM. The CDR3 DNA follows: TGTGCCACCATGAGACAGGCCGGTGGAGATACGCAGTATTTT. Amino acids: CATMRQAGGDTQYF.

This chain uses TRBV19 with TRBJ2-2; TRBD2 aligns across 9 bases. This CDR3 spans 18 amino acids. The germline gives CDR1 LNHDA, CDR2 SQIVND (reference sequence). Losses at the gene ends were 7 bases for V and 6 bases for J; bases not matched to a gene: 18. The CDR3 sequence: CASTTTIPGTSNPGELFF. The CDR3 DNA reads as TGTGCCAGTACCACAACGATACCCGGGACTAGCAACCCCGGGGAGCTGTTTTTT.

The chain recombines TRBV5-1 with TRBJ2-7; 8 nucleotides agree with TRBD2. The CDR3 contains 15 residues. Germline V gene lookup returns CDR1 SGHRS and CDR2 YFSETQ. V lost 0 bases and J lost 3; bases outside the gene matches: 5. The CDR3 DNA follows: TGCGCCAGCAGCTTGGCTCGGGAGGGAGTCTACGAGCAGTACTTC. Its translation: CASSLAREGVYEQYF.

J is TRBJ2-1 and V is TRBV5-1; 8 nucleotides match TRBD1. Germline V gives CDR1 SGHRS, CDR2 YFSETQ. The CDR3 totals 15 residues. V lost 3 bases to trimming and J lost 7 bases; unmatched junction nucleotides: 9. CDR3 DNA sequence: TGCGCCAGCAGCTCACAGGGGGTAAAAGGAAATGAGCAGTTCTTC. It encodes CASSSQGVKGNEQFF.

The chain links TRBV7-2 to TRBJ2-5, with D maybe TRBD2 (7 bases). The V end lost 3 bases, the J end lost 1 base, and 9 bases lay between the germline ends. Germline V CDR1 and CDR2: SGHTA, FQGNSA. CDR3 size: 14 residues. For the CDR3, the DNA is TGTGCCAGCAGCTTGGGGGGGCCCCAAGAGACCCAGTACTTC. Translated: CASSLGGPQETQYF.

V usage is TRBV6-6 and J usage is TRBJ1-6, with a weak D call TRBD1 (6 bases). The CDR3 has 15 amino acids. Trimming removed 2 bases at V and 5 bases at J, with 10 bases between. Germline loops: CDR1 MNHNY, CDR2 SVGAGI (reference sequence). CDR3 protein: CASSYASGDNSPLHF. In DNA form, the CDR3 reads TGTGCCAGCAGTTACGCGTCAGGGGATAATTCACCCCTCCACTTT.

The J gene is TRBJ2-2, the V gene TRBV24-1, with TRBD2 identical over 8 bases. Per germline, CDR1 KGHDR and CDR2 SFDVKD. J was trimmed by 5 bases and V by 2 bases; bases with no gene match: 6. The CDR3 runs 16 residues. The CDR3 here is CATSDSGTRVTGELFF. The DNA for the CDR3 is TGTGCCACCAGTGATTCCGGGACTAGGGTTACCGGGGAGCTGTTTTTT.

This rearrangement joins TRBV6-5 to TRBJ1-2; D might be TRBD1 (6 bases). This CDR3 region has 14 residues. Germline V gene sequence: CDR1 MNHEY, CDR2 SVGAGI. V shed 10 bases and J shed 4 bases, with 19 bases lying between them. The CDR3 is CATTGNIPSYGYTF. The CDR3 nucleotides are TGTGCCACAACAGGGAATATCCCGTCCTATGGCTACACCTTC.

V gene TRBV18 combines with J gene TRBJ2-3; the D gene is possibly TRBD1 (6 bases). V lost 10 bases and J lost 0, with 8 bases in between. Per the germline V gene, CDR1 is KGHSH and CDR2 is LQKENI. The CDR3 loop spans 12 amino acids. CDR3 loop: CATRGSTDTQYF. The CDR3 region has the DNA TGTGCCACCAGGGGAAGCACAGATACGCAGTATTTT.